What follows describes a single T cell receptor (beta chain). Measured with immunoSEQ multiplex PCR; TCRdb has only the in-frame clones, and not every one. This sample has 120,000 to 150,000 clones, with about 89% found just once. This specimen comes from a study of control samples from healthy donors and cancer patients. The CDR3 length is 13 residues. Trimming pared 8 bases from V and 1 base from J, leaving 11 bases between. In germline, CDR1 is LNHDA, CDR2 SQIVND (reference sequence). Source material: blood. This receptor was identified in a man in his late teens or twenties in good health. This chain connects TRBV19 to TRBJ1-1; tentative D call: TRBD1 (5 bases). The CDR3 bases are TGTGCCAGTGGGGCGACGGAGAACACTGAAGCTTTCTTT. Translation: CASGATENTEAFF.